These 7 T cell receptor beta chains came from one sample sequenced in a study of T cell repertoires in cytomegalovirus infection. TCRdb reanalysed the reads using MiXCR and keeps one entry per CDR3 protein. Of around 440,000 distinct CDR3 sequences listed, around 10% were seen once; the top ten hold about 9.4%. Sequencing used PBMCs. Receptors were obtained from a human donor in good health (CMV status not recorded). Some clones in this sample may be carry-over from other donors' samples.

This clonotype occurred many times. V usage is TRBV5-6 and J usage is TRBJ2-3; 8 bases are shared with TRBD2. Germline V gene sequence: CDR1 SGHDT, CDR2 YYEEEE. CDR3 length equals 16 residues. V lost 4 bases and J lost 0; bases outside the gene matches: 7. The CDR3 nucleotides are TGTGCCAGCAGCCCCAGCGAGCGGGGGAGCACAGATACGCAGTATTTT. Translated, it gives CASSPSERGSTDTQYF.

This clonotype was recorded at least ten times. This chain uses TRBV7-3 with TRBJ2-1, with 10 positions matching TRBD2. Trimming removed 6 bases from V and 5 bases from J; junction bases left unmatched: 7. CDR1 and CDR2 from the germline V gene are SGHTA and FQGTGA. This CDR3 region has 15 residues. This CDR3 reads CASSPSGSAHNEQFF. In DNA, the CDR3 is TGTGCCAGCAGTCCTAGCGGGAGTGCCCACAATGAGCAGTTCTTC.

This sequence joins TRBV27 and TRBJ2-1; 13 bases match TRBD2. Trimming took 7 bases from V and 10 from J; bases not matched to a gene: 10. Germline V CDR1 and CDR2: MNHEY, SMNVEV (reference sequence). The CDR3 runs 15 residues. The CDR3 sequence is CASNPGLAGLREQFF. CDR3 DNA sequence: TGTGCCAGCAACCCGGGACTAGCGGGGCTTAGGGAGCAGTTCTTC.

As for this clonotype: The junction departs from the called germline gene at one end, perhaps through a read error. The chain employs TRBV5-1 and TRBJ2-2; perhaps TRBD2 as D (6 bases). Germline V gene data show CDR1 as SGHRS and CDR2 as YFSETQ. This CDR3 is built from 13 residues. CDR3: CASSKDTGGELVF. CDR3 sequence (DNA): TGCGCCAGCAGCAAAGACACGGGCGGGGAGCTGGTTTTT.

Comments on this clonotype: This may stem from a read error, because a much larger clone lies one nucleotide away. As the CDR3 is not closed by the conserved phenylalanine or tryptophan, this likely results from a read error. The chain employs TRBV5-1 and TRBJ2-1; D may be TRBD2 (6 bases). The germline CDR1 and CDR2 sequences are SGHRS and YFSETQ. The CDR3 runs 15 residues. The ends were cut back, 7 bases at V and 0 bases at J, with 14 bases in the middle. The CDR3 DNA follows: TGCGCCAGCCGAAAGGAGGGGTCCTCCTACAATGAGCAGTTCTCC. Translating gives CASRKEGSSYNEQFS.

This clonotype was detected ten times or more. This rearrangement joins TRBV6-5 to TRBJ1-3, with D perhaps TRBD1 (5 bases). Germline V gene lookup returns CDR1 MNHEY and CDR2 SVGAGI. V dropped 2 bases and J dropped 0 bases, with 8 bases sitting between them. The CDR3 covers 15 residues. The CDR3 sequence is CASSYDTGSGNTIYF. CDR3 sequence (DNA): TGTGCCAGCAGTTACGATACAGGCTCTGGAAACACCATATATTTT.

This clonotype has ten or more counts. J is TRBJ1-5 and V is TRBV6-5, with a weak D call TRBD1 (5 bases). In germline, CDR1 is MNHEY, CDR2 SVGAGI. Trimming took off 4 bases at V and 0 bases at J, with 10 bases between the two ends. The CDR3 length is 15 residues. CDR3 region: CASSLTVYSNQPQHF. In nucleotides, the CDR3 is TGTGCCAGCAGTTTGACAGTCTATAGCAATCAGCCCCAGCATTTT.